This T cell receptor beta chain was profiled in a study of identifying expanded T cells in peripheral blood. General study results and limits: Technical replicates showed around 1.2 changed clones; approximately 2 weeks roughly 16; four weeks 19. Clone count variance between roughly 2-week samples rose with total template count.

Collection occurred without any documented infections or immune events in donors. In regard to this clone: Its antigen is unidentified.

V shed 4 bases and J shed 4 bases, with 8 bases lying between them. Germline loops: CDR1 SGHNT, CDR2 YENEEA. The length of the CDR3 is 13 residues. Assay used: immunoSEQ multiplex PCR; TCRdb lists only in-frame clones, some missing. In the table there are approximately 85,000 clones, approximately 84% of which are singletons. The TCR was taken from a person aged 18 to 75 in good health. The V gene is TRBV11-3, the J gene TRBJ2-1; D call uncertain. The sample was blood. CDR3 residues: CASSSAGYNEQFF. The CDR3 DNA follows: TGTGCCAGCAGCTCCGCCGGATACAATGAGCAGTTCTTC.